The entry below gives a single T cell receptor (beta chain) sequence along with its context. The entry originates in a study of T cell responses to AZD1222 COVID-19 vaccine. Germline lookup yields CDR1 SGHRS and CDR2 YFSETQ. The CDR3 contains 14 residues. V lost 4 bases, J lost 4 bases, and 14 bases lay in between. Measured with immunoSEQ multiplex PCR; TCRdb has only the in-frame clones, and not every one. The data show over 150,000 clones, 75% to 90% seen once. The V and J genes are TRBV5-1 and TRBJ1-1; D gene uncertain. Specimen: peripheral blood, collected on day 0 of AZD1222 vaccination. This clonotype was sampled from an adult in good health. The CDR3: CASSADLGSTEAFF. CDR3 in DNA: TGCGCCAGCAGCGCGGACCTGGGGAGCACTGAAGCTTTCTTT.